This T cell receptor beta chain was recorded in a study of CD8 T cell repertoires and HIV-1 epitope variants. Study background: Each of Twenty-five Gag and Nef epitope peptides stimulated a separate culture. Tested: three Gag epitope families, Nef HW9 and YT9. Controls were a CMV, EBV and flu peptide pool, Ebola AY9 negative control, and no-peptide well.

Per germline, CDR1 LNHDA and CDR2 SQIVND (reference sequence). V lost 4 bases and J 4 bases, leaving 14 bases between the germline ends. The CDR3 extends over 14 amino acids. This clone is judged large. No antigen is known for it. Sequenced by immunoSEQ multiplex PCR; TCRdb stores in-frame clones only, minus some. The repertoire has around 5,000 clones, less than 70% of them found once; the top ten carry about 40%. The chain joins TRBV19 to TRBJ2-7; D possibly corresponds to TRBD2 (6 bases). The source of this sequence is a male donor with HIV. Material for sequencing was cultured CD8+ T cells derived from PBMCs. The CDR3 spells CASSTLATEYEQYF. Written as DNA, the CDR3 is TGTGCCAGTAGTACCCTAGCGACAGAATACGAGCAGTACTTC. The full variable domain, rest sourced from reference TRBV19 and TRBJ2-7, is DGGITQSPKYLFRKEGQNVTLSCEQNLNHDAMYWYRQDPGQGLRLIYYSQIVNDFQKGDIAEGYSVSREKKESFPLTVTSAQKNPTAFYLCASSTLATEYEQYFGPGTRLTVT.